The clone carrying this TCR beta chain was counted once. The antigen remains unidentified. General study points: The larger cohort examined one V-J beta rearrangement, not whole repertoires.

The CDR3 totals 16 residues. Trimming took off 0 bases at V and 4 bases at J, with 12 bases between the two ends. Germline V CDR1 and CDR2: MNHEY, SVGAGI. Treg sorting used a CD4+CD25+CD127-/low gate. Full-length variable regions came from constant-region reverse primers plus semi-nested Nested Universal Primer A PCR. TCRdb independently ran MiXCR on the 5' RACE reads; one entry per CDR3 protein. The sample holds about 11,000 distinct CDR3 sequences, around 28% seen once. This receptor was identified in a female donor with breast cancer. The specimen was Tregs sorted from a lymph node. The chain uses TRBV6-5 and TRBJ2-2; the D gene is possibly TRBD1 (6 bases). For the CDR3, the DNA is TGTGCCAGCAGTTACTCGGGACAACTCTCCACCGGGGAGCTGTTTTTT. It translates to CASSYSGQLSTGELFF.